Listed below are T cell receptor beta chains from one sample, sequenced in a study of response to subunit inactivated influenza vaccine. From the RT-PCR reads, TCRdb called clonotypes with MiXCR, one entry per CDR3 protein. This sample carries some 500,000 distinct CDR3 sequences, 15% to 20% of them seen once, and the ten largest clones take about 3%. Source: CD4+ T cells sorted from PBMCs, taken around 25 months after vaccination. The origin of the receptors is a man aged 50-75 years who received an inactivated influenza vaccine. Both conserved end residues are part of each CDR3. A D gene is named only where the DNA matches it firmly. Expanded clones are given a class, and other clones once, few, many or no size at all.

V gene	J gene	D gene	CDR3 length	clone size	CDR3 DNA	CDR3 protein
TRBV20-1	TRBJ2-2	NA	15	few	TGCAGTGCTAGAGATCTGAAAGTTTACACCGGGGAGCTGTTTTTT	CSARDLKVYTGELFF
TRBV3-1	TRBJ2-2	NA	15	NA	TGTGCCAGCAGCCAAGGGGGCTCCCTAACCGGGGAGCTGTTTTTT	CASSQGGSLTGELFF
TRBV5-1	TRBJ1-4	NA	16	few	TGCGCCAGCAGCTTGGCCCCGGCAGCAACTAATGAAAAACTGTTTTTT	CASSLAPAATNEKLFF
TRBV19	TRBJ1-4	TRBD1	13	NA	TGTGCCACCAACCCGACAGGGCGAGAAAAACTGTTTTTT	CATNPTGREKLFF
TRBV5-1	TRBJ2-5	TRBD1	14	many	TGTGCCAGCAGCACCGGACAGGGGAAAGAGACCCAGTACTTC	CASSTGQGKETQYF
TRBV27	TRBJ2-1	TRBD2	15	NA	TGTGCCAGCAGTAAGCTAGCGGGGGGGCTGAATGAGCAGTTCTTC	CASSKLAGGLNEQFF
TRBV12-3/TRBV12-4	TRBJ2-5	NA	14	few	TGTGCCAGCAGTTTTGTCCCGAGGCAGGAGGGCCAGTACTTC	CASSFVPRQEGQYF
TRBV12-3/TRBV12-4	TRBJ2-1	TRBD2	16	few	TGTGCCAGCAGTTTAGCGCATAGCGGGAGTGGTAATGAGCAGTTCTTC	CASSLAHSGSGNEQFF
TRBV6-2/TRBV6-3	TRBJ1-5	NA	15	few	TGTGCCAGCAGTTACTCGAGGGGGAATGGTCAGCCCCAGCATTTT	CASSYSRGNGQPQHF
TRBV20-1	TRBJ2-1	TRBD2	14	NA	TGCAGTGCGAACGCGGGACTAGCGAACAATGAGCAGTTCTTC	CSANAGLANNEQFF
TRBV29-1	TRBJ2-3	NA	14	NA	TGCAGCGTTGTGTGGCGCTCCTTCCCCGATACGCAGTATTTT	CSVVWRSFPDTQYF